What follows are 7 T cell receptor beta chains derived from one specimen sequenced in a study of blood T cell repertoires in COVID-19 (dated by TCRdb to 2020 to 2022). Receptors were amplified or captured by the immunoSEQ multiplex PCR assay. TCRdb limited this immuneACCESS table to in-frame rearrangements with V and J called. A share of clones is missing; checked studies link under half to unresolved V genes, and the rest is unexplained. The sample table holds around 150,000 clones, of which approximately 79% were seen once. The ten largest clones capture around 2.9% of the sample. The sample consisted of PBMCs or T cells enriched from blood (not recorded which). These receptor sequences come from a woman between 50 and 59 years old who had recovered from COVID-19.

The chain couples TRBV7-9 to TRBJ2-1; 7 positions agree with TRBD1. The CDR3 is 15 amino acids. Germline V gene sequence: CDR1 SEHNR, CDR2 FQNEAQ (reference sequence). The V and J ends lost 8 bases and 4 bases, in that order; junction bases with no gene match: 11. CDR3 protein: CASPSKGASYNEQFF. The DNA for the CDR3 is TGTGCCAGCCCCTCGAAGGGGGCGTCGTACAATGAGCAGTTCTTC.

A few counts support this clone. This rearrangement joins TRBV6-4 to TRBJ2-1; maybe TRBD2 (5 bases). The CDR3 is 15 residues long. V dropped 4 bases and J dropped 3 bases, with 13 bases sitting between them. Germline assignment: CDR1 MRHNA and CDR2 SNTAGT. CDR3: CASSVGLAGYNEQFF. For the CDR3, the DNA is TGTGCCAGCAGTGTGGGTTTGGCGGGCTACAATGAGCAGTTCTTC.

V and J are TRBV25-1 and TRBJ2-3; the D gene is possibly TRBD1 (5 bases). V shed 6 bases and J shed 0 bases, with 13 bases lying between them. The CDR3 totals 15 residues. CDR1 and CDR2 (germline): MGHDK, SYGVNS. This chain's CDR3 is CASSLPGPSTDTQYF. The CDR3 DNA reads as TGTGCCAGCAGCCTACCAGGGCCTAGCACAGATACGCAGTATTTT.

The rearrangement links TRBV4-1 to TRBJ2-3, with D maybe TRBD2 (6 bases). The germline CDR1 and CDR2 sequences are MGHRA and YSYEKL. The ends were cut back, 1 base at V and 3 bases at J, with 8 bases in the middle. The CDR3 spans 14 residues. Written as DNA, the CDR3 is TGCGCCAGCAGCCAAGTGACTAGAACAGATACGCAGTATTTT. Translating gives CASSQVTRTDTQYF.

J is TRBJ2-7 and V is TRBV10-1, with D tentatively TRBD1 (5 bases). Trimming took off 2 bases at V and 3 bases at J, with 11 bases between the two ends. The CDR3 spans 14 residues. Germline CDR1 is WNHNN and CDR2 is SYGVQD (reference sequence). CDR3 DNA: TGCGCCAGCAGTGAGGACAGTGGAAGCTACGAGCAGTACTTC. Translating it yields CASSEDSGSYEQYF.

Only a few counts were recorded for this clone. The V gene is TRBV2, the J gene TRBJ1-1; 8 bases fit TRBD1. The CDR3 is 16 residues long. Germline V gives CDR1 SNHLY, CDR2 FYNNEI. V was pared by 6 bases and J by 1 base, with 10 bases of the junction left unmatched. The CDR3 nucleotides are TGTGCCAGCAGCCCCCGCACCGGGACAGGGAACACTGAAGCTTTCTTT. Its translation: CASSPRTGTGNTEAFF.

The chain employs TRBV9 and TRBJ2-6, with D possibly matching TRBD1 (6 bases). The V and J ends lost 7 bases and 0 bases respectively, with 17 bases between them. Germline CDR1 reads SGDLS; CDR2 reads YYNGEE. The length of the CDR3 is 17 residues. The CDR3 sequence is CASAGTQENSGANVLTF. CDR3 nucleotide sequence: TGTGCCAGCGCCGGGACACAGGAAAACTCTGGGGCCAACGTCCTGACTTTC.